Sequencing of this TCR beta chain was carried out in a study of blood T cell repertoires in COVID-19. CDR1 is SGHDT and CDR2 is YYEEEE in the germline V gene. This CDR3 comprises 15 residues. The J segment lost 4 bases and the V segment lost 4 bases, leaving 8 bases of the junction unmatched. Per the authors' pipeline: Nucleated cell number was recorded as an estimate derived from reference gene primer amplification. Assay used: immunoSEQ multiplex PCR; TCRdb lists only in-frame clones, some missing. V and J calls and clone size are as listed in that table; D and trimming were resolved from the DNA. The sample yields 150,000 to 190,000 clones, roughly nine tenths seen once.

Source material: peripheral blood. The V and J genes are TRBV5-6 and TRBJ2-3; 8 bases map to TRBD2. The TCR sequence derives from a woman in her forties with acute or convalescent COVID-19. The CDR3 loop reads CASSDPGGPPDTQYF. The CDR3 DNA is TGTGCCAGCAGCGACCCGGGGGGGCCCCCAGATACGCAGTATTTT.